This TCR beta chain was recorded in a study of memory CD4+ T cells and cytomegalovirus serostatus. The repertoire was sequenced with immunoSEQ multiplex PCR; TCRdb's copy has only in-frame clones and lacks some. The sample lists tens of thousands of clones, around 80% occurring once. V dropped 5 bases and J dropped 7; count of bases not matched to a gene: 5. The germline gives CDR1 SGHTA, CDR2 FQGNSA. CDR3 length: 12 residues. Single viable CD3+CD4+CD8-CD45RO+ cells were sorted as the memory CD4+ T cells. This clone was counted between two and nine times. The sequence was obtained from an adult in good health and CMV-seronegative. Sequencing was performed on memory CD4+ T cells from blood. The chain employs TRBV7-2 and TRBJ2-7, with 7 positions matching TRBD2. The DNA for the CDR3 is TGTGCCAGCAGCCCACTAGCGAGAGAGCAGTACTTC. Translated: CASSPLAREQYF.